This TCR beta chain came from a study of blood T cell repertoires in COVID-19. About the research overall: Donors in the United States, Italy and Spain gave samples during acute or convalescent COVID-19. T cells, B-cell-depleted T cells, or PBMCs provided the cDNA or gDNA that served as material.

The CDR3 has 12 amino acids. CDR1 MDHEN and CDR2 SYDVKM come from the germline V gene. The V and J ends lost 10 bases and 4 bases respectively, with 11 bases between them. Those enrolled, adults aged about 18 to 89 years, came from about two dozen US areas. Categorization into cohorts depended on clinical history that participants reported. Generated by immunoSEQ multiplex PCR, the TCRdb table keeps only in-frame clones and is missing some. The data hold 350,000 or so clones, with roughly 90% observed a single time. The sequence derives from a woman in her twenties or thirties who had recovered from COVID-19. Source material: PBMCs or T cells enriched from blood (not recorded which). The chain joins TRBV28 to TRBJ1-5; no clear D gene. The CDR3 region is CANGEENQPQHF. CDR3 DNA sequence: TGTGCCAACGGGGAAGAGAATCAGCCCCAGCATTTT.